The clone carrying this T cell receptor beta chain has just a few counts. The antigen is not known. The data stem from a study of T-cell reconstitution after alpha-beta-depleted transplantation in children. Overall study findings and caveats: By about two months after transplant, alpha-beta T cells reportedly arose from several hundred graft clones that had expanded. Several patients had high TCRbeta diversity at day 60; it came from surviving recipient T cells and thymic progenitors.

Unique molecular identifiers were built into the TCRbeta library. TCRdb fed the PCR reads into MiXCR, producing one record per CDR3 protein. The sample shows about 310,000 distinct CDR3 sequences, around 20% of them seen only once. In germline, CDR1 is SNHLY, CDR2 FYNNEI. CDR3 length: 16 residues. V shed 4 bases, J shed 7 bases, and the junction held 13 bases outside the gene matches. The source of this sequence is a male patient younger than 18 who had a stem cell transplant for acute lymphoblastic leukemia, so the T cells may come from the graft donor. This chain connects TRBV2 to TRBJ2-7; 10 bases are shared with TRBD2. Sequencing used PBMCs, mostly from graft donor cells, obtained 180 days after TCRalphabeta/CD19-depleted stem cell transplant. CDR3 nucleotides: TGTGCCAGCAGTGTTTGGGGACTAGCGCTCACTACGGAGCAGTACTTC. This translates into CASSVWGLALTTEQYF. Full variable domain (missing parts from reference TRBV2 and TRBJ2-7): EPEVTQTPSHQVTQMGQEVILRCVPISNHLYFYWYRQILGQKVEFLVSFYNNEISEKSEIFDDQFSVERPDGSNFTLKIRSTKLEDSAMYFCASSVWGLALTTEQYFGPGTRLTVT.